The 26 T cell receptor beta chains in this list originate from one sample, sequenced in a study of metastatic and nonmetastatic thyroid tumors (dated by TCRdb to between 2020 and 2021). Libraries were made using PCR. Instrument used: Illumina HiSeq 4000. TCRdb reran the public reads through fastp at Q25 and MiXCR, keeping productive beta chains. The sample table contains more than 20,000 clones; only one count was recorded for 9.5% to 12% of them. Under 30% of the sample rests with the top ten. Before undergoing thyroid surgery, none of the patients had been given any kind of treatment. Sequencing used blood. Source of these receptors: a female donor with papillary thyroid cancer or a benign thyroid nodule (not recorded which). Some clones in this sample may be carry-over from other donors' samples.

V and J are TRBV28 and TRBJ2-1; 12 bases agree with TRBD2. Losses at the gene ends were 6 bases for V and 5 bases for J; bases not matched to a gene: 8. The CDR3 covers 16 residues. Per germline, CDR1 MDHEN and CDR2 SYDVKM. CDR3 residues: CASSSSGRARHNEQFF. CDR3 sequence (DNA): TGTGCCAGCAGCTCTAGCGGGAGGGCTCGCCACAATGAGCAGTTCTTC.

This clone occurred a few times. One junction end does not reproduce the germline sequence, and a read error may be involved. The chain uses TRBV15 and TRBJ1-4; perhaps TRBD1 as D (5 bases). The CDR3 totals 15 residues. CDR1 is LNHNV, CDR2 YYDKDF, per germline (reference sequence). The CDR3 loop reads CATSRGTWESEKLFF. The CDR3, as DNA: TGTGCCACCAGCAGAGGGACATGGGAGAGTGAAAAACTGTTTTTC.

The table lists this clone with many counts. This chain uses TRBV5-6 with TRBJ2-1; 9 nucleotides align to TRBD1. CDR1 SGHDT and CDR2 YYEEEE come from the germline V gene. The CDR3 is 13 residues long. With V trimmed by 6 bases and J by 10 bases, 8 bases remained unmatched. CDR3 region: CASTREGTGEQFF. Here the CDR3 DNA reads TGTGCCAGCACTCGAGAGGGGACAGGGGAGCAGTTCTTC.

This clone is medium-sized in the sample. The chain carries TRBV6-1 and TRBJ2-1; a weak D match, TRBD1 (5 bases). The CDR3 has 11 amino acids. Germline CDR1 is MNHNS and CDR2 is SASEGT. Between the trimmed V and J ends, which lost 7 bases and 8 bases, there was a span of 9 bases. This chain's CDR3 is CASNQGYEQFF. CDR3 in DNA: TGTGCCAGCAACCAGGGTTATGAGCAGTTCTTC.

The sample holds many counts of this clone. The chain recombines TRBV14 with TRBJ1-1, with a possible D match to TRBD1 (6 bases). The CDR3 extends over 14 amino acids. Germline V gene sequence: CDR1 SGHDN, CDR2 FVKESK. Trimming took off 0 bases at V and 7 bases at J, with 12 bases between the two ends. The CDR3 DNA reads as TGTGCCAGCAGCCAAGAATACAGCAGGGGTGAAGCTTTCTTT. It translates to CASSQEYSRGEAFF.

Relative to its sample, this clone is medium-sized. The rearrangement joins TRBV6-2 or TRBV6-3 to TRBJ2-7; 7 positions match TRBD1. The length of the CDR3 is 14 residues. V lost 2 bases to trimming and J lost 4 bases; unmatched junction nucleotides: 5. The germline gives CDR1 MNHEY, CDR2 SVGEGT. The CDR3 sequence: CASSYPGQRYEQYF. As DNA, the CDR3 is TGTGCCAGCAGTTACCCGGGACAGAGATACGAGCAGTACTTC.

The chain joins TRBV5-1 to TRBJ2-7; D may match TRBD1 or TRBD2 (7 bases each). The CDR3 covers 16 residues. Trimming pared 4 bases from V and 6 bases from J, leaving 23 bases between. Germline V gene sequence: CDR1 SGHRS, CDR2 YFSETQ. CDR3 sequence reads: CASSPTTGTNSGEQYF. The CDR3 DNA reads TGCGCCAGCAGCCCAACGACAGGGACTAATTCGGGCGAGCAGTACTTC. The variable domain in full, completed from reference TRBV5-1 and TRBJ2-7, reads KAGVTQTPRYLIKTRGQQVTLSCSPISGHRSVSWYQQTPGQGLQFLFEYFSETQRNKGNFPGRFSGRQFSNSRSEMNVSTLELGDSALYLCASSPTTGTNSGEQYFGPGTRLTVT.

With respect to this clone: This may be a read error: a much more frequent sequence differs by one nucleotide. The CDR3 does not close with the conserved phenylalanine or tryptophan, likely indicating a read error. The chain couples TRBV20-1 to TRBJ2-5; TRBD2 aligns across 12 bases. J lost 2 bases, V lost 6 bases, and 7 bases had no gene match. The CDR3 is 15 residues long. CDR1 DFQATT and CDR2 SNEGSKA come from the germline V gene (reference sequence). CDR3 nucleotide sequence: TGCAGTGCGTTAACTAGCGGGAGGCGACAAGAGACCCAGTACTCC. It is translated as CSALTSGRRQETQYS.

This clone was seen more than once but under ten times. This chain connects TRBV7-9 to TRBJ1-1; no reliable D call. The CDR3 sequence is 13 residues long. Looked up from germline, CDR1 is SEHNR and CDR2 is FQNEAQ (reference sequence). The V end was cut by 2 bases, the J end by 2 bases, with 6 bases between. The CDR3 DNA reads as TGTGCCAGCAGCTTATATGGAAACACTGAAGCTTTCTTT. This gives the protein CASSLYGNTEAFF.

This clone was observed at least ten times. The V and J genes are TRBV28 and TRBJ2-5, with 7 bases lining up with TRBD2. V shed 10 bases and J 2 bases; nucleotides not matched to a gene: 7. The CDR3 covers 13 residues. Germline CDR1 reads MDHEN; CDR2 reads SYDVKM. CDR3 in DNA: TGTGCCACCAGCCTGGGGGGGCAAGAGACCCAGTACTTC. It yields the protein CATSLGGQETQYF.

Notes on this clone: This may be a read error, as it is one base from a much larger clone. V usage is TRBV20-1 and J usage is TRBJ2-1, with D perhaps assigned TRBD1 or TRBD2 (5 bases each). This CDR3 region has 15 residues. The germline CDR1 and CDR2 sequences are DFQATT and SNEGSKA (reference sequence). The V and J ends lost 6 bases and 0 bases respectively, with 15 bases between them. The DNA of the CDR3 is TGCAGTGCCGAGGGACCCCGAGGCTCCTACAATGAGCAGTTCTTC. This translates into CSAEGPRGSYNEQFF.

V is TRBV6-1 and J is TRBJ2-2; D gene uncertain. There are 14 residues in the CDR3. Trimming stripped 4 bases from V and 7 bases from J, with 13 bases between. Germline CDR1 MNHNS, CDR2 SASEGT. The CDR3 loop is CASSAFKGIGELFF. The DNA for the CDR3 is TGTGCCAGCAGTGCGTTTAAAGGTATCGGGGAGCTGTTTTTT.

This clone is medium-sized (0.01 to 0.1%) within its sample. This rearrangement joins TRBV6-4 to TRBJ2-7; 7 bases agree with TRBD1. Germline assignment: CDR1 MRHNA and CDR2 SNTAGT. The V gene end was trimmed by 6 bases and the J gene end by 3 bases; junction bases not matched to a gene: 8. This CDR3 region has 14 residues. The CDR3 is CASRLDRSLYEQYF. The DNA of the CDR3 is TGTGCCAGCAGGCTGGACAGGAGCCTCTACGAGCAGTACTTC.

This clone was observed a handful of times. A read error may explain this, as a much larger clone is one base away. CDR3 region: CISGGDYGYTF. The CDR3 DNA follows: TGCATCTCCGGGGGGGACTATGGCTACACCTTC. The chain couples TRBV29-1 to TRBJ1-2, with D possibly matching TRBD1 (5 bases). There are 11 residues in the CDR3. Germline assignment: CDR1 SQVTM and CDR2 ANQGSEA.

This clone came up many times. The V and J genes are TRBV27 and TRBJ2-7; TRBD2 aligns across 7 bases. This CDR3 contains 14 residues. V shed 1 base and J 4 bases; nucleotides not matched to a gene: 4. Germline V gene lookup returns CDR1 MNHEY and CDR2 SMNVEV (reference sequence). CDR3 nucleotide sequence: TGTGCCAGCAGTTTATTGGGCGGGAGTTACGAGCAGTACTTC. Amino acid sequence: CASSLLGGSYEQYF.

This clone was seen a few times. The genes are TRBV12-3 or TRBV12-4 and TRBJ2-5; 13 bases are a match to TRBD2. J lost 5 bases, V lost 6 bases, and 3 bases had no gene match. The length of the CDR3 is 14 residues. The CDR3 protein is CASRLAGGGETQYF. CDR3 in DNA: TGTGCCAGCAGACTAGCGGGAGGGGGCGAGACCCAGTACTTC.

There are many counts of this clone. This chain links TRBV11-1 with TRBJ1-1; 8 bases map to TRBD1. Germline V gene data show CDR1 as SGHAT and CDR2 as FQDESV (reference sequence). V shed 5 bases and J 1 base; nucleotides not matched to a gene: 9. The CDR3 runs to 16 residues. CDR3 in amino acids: CASSPRTGRRNTEAFF. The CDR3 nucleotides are TGTGCCAGCAGCCCCCGGACAGGGAGAAGGAACACTGAAGCTTTCTTT.

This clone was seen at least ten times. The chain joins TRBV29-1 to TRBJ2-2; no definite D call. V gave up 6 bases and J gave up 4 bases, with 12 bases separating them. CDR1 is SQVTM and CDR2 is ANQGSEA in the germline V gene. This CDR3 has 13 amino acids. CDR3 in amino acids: CSVAPGSTGELFF. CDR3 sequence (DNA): TGCAGCGTGGCACCCGGTTCCACCGGGGAGCTGTTTTTT.

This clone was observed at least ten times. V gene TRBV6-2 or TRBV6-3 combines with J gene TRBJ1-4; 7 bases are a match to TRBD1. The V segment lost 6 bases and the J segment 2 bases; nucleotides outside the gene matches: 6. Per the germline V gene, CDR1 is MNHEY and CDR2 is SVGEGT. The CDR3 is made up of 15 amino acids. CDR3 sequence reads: CASRTEGATNEKLFF. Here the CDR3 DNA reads TGTGCCAGCAGGACCGAGGGGGCCACTAATGAAAAACTGTTTTTT.

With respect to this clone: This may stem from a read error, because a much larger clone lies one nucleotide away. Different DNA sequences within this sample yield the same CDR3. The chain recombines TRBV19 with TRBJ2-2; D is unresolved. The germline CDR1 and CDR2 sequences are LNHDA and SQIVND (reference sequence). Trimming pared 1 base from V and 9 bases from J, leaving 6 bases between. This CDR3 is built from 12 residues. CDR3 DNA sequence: TGTGCCAGTAGTATAGGATCTAGGGAGCTGTTTTTT. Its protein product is CASSIGSRELFF.

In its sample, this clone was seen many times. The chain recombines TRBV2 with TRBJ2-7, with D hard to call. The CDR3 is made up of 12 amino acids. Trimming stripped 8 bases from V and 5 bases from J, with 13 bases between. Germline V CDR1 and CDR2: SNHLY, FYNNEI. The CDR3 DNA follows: TGTGCCAGCGGAAGGAGTCGCGACGAGCAGTACTTC. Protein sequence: CASGRSRDEQYF.

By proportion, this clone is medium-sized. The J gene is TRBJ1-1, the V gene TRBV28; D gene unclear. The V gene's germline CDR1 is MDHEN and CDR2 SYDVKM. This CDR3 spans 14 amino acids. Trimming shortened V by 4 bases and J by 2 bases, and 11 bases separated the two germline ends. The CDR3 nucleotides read TGTGCCAGCAGTTCTAGGGAGGGTAACACTGAAGCTTTCTTT. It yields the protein CASSSREGNTEAFF.

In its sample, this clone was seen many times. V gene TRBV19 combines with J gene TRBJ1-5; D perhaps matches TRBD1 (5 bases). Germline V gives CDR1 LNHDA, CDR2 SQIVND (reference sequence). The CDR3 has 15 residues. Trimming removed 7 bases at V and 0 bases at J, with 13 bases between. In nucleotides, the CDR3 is TGTGCCAGTACCGAAAAGGACAATAGCAATCAGCCCCAGCATTTT. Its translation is CASTEKDNSNQPQHF.

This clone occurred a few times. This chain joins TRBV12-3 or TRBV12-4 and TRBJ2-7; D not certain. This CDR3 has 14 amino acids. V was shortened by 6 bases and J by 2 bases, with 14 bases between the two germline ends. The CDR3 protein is CASSVGATPYEQYF. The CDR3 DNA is TGTGCCAGCAGCGTAGGTGCTACCCCCTACGAGCAGTACTTC.

CDR3 DNA sequence: TGTGCCAGTAGCTCCATGAGGCCGGGACAAGAGACCCAGTACTTC. This encodes CASSSMRPGQETQYF. This chain links TRBV19 with TRBJ2-5; D is possibly TRBD2 (5 bases). The V gene lost 6 bases and the J gene lost 2 bases, with 16 bases spanning the gap. This CDR3 has 15 residues. Per the germline V gene, CDR1 is LNHDA and CDR2 is SQIVND (reference sequence). The full variable domain, completed using reference TRBV19 and TRBJ2-5, is DGGITQSPKYLFRKEGQNVTLSCEQNLNHDAMYWYRQDPGQGLRLIYYSQIVNDFQKGDIAEGYSVSREKKESFPLTVTSAQKNPTAFYLCASSSMRPGQETQYFGPGTRLLVL.

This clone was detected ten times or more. The CDR3 DNA sequence: TGTGCCAGCAGCTTAGGAGGGCGTGAAAAACTGTTTTTT. It yields the protein CASSLGGREKLFF. V is TRBV7-9 and J is TRBJ1-4; the D is unclear. CDR1 and CDR2 (germline): SEHNR, FQNEAQ (reference sequence). The CDR3 runs to 13 residues. Trimming cost V 1 base and J 7 bases, with 7 bases left between them. The variable domain in full, completed from reference TRBV7-9 and TRBJ1-4, reads DTGVSQNPRHKITKRGQNVTFRCDPISEHNRLYWYRQTLGQGPEFLTYFQNEAQLEKSRLLSDRFSAERPKGSFSTLEIQRTEQGDSAMYLCASSLGGREKLFFGSGTQLSVL.